This TCR beta chain was obtained from a study of follicular helper T cells after annual influenza vaccination. The repertoire was sequenced with immunoSEQ multiplex PCR; TCRdb's copy has only in-frame clones and lacks some. The sample includes 11,000 to 15,000 clones, approximately 84% of them seen just once. CDR3 length equals 13 residues. V lost 5 bases to trimming and J lost 7 bases; unmatched junction nucleotides: 5. Germline V gene sequence: CDR1 SNHLY, CDR2 FYNNEI. Described time point: 2014-2015 season, pre-vaccination. No donor had influenza vaccine in the prior 6 months; all lived in the community.

The receptor's source is an adult who received the influenza vaccine. This chain joins TRBV2 and TRBJ2-1; 7 bases align to TRBD2. Sequenced here: CXCR5- memory CD4+ T cells sorted from blood, sampled on the day of influenza vaccination. The CDR3 bases are TGTGCCAGCAGTACGGGACTACTGAATGAGCAGTTCTTC. It encodes CASSTGLLNEQFF.